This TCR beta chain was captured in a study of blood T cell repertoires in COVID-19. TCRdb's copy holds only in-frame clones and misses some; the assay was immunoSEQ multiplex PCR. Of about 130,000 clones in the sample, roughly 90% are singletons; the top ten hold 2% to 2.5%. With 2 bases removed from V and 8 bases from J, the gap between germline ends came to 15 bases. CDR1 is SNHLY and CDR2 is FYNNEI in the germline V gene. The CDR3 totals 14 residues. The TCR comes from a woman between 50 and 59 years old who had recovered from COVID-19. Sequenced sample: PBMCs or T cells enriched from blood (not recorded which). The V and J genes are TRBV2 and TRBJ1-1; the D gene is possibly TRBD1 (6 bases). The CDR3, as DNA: TGTGCCAGCAGTGAACAGGGGACCCCCTCCGAAGCTTTCTTT. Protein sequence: CASSEQGTPSEAFF.